This T cell receptor beta chain was found in a study of shared clonotypes between healthy human individuals. General study findings and limits: What limited the represented genetic and exposure-history diversity was the small number of donors.

This CDR3 has 15 amino acids. The V segment lost 3 bases and the J segment 2 bases; nucleotides outside the gene matches: 4. CDR1 and CDR2 from the germline V gene are SEHNR and FQNEAQ (reference sequence). TCRdb's table, derived via immunoSEQ multiplex PCR, lists solely in-frame clones and lacks some. The sample yields roughly 2.4 million clones, approximately 94% seen once. This clone appeared a single time. Its antigen remains unidentified. The specimen was naive CD4+ T cells sorted from blood. Subset specified: CD45RA+ positively selected. The source is a man in his late teens or twenties in good health. The chain joins TRBV7-9 to TRBJ1-3, with 7 positions matching TRBD1. As DNA, the CDR3 is TGTGCCAGCAGCTTGATCGGACAGGCTGGAAACACCATATATTTT. This gives the protein CASSLIGQAGNTIYF.